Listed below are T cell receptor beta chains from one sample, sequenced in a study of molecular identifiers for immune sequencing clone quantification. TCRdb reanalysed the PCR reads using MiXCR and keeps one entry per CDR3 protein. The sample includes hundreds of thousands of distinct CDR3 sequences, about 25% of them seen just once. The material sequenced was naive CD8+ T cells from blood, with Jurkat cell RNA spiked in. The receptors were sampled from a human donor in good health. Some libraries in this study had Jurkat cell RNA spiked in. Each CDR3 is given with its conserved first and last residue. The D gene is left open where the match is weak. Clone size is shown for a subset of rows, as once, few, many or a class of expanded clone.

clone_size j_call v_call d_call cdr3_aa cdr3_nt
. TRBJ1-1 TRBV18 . CASSPPMAAEAFF TGTGCCAGCTCACCACCGATGGCAGCCGAAGCTTTCTTT
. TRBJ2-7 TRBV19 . CASSIPVVYEQYF TGTGCCAGTAGTATCCCTGTAGTGTACGAGCAGTACTTC
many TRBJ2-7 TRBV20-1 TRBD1 CSAASPGTGDYEQYF TGCAGTGCCGCCTCACCCGGGACAGGGGACTACGAGCAGTACTTC
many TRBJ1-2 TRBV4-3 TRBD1 CASSQGQDYYGYTF TGCGCCAGCAGCCAGGGACAGGATTACTATGGCTACACCTTC
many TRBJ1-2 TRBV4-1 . CASSQAENSEYYGYTF TGCGCCAGCAGCCAAGCAGAGAACAGCGAGTACTATGGCTACACCTTC
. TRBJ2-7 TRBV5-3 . CASISELISSCEQYF TGTGCCAGCATCAGCGAGCTGATCAGCTCCTGCGAGCAGTACTTC
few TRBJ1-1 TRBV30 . CAWGVGTEAFF TGTGCCTGGGGGGTGGGGACTGAAGCTTTCTTT
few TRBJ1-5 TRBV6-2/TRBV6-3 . CASSCWDINQPQHF TGTGCCAGCAGTTGCTGGGACATCAATCAGCCCCAGCATTTT
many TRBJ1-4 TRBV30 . CAWSSTGSEKLFF TGTGCCTGGAGCTCCACAGGGAGTGAAAAACTGTTTTTT
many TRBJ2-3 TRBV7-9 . CASTQENNGGHPNTDTQYF TGTGCCAGCACCCAAGAAAATAACGGGGGGCACCCGAACACAGATACGCAGTATTTT
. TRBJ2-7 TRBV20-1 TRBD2 CSADRVAGPYEQYF TGCAGTGCTGATAGGGTAGCGGGGCCCTACGAGCAGTACTTC
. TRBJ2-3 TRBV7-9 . CASSLGVTGTDTQYF TGTGCCAGCAGCTTAGGGGTAACCGGCACAGATACGCAGTATTTT
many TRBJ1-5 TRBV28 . CASSPGRGNQPQHF TGTGCCAGCAGTCCAGGGAGGGGGAATCAGCCCCAGCATTTT
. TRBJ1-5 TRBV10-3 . CAISEWALTGSTPPPHF TGTGCCATCAGTGAATGGGCCTTGACCGGGAGCACTCCGCCCCCGCATTTT
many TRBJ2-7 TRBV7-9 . CASSHEVGNEQYF TGTGCCAGCAGCCACGAGGTCGGTAACGAGCAGTACTTC
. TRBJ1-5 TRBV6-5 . CGSSYGSGPNQPQHF TGTGGCAGCAGTTACGGGTCGGGTCCCAATCAGCCCCAGCATTTT
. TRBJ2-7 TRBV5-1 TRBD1 CARSYPGTGADEQYF TGCGCCCGCAGCTACCCCGGGACAGGGGCGGACGAGCAGTACTTC
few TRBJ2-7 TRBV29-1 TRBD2 CSVEDPREGSYEQYF TGCAGCGTTGAAGATCCGAGGGAGGGCTCCTACGAGCAGTACTTC
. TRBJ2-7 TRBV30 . CAWSVSRGLYEQYF TGTGCCTGGAGTGTATCTCGGGGGCTATACGAGCAGTACTTC
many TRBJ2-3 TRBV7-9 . CATPTGTDTQYF TGTGCCACTCCGACAGGCACAGATACGCAGTATTTT
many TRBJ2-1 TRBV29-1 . CSGLSDEQFF TGCAGCGGGTTAAGTGATGAGCAGTTCTTC
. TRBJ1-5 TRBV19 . CASSIEGYNSNQPQHF TGTGCCAGTAGTATCGAAGGGTATAACAGCAATCAGCCCCAGCATTTT
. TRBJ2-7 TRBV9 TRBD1 CASSASGTEHHYEQYF TGTGCCAGCAGCGCTTCCGGGACAGAACACCACTACGAGCAGTACTTC
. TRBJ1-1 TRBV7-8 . CASEGVAGANTEAFF TGTGCCAGCGAGGGAGTAGCGGGGGCGAACACTGAAGCTTTCTTT
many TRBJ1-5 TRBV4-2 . CASSQDTYSNQPQHF TGTGCCAGCAGCCAAGATACGTATAGCAATCAGCCCCAGCATTTT
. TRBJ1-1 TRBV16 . CASSQEGMDTEAFF TGTGCCAGCAGCCAAGAGGGAATGGACACTGAAGCTTTCTTT
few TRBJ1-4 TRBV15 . CATSRLQVVGGKLFF TGTGCCACCAGCAGATTACAGGTGGTCGGTGGAAAACTGTTTTTT
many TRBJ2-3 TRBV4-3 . CASSLSISSTDTQYF TGCGCCAGCAGCCTCTCTATCTCTAGCACAGATACGCAGTATTTT
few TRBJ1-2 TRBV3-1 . CASSPGSAYGYTF TGTGCCAGCAGCCCGGGTAGTGCCTATGGCTACACCTTC
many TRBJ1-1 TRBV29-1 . CSVDPSGIMNTEAFF TGCAGCGTTGATCCTTCAGGTATCATGAACACTGAAGCTTTCTTT
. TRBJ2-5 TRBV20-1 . CSARVRDTSWETQYF TGCAGTGCTAGAGTCAGAGACACTTCCTGGGAGACCCAGTACTTC
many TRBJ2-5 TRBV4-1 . CASTGKTLSGAETQYF TGCGCCAGCACCGGGAAAACCCTATCGGGGGCGGAGACCCAGTACTTC
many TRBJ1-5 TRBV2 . CASSEGDSNQPQHF TGTGCCAGCAGTGAGGGGGACAGCAATCAGCCCCAGCATTTT
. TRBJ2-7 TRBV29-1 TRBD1 CSVTDRDRDYEQYF TGCAGCGTCACCGACCGAGACAGGGACTACGAGCAGTACTTC
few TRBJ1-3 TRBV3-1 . CASSPRTAWETIYF TGTGCCAGCAGCCCTCGGACAGCTTGGGAGACCATATATTTT
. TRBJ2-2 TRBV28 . CASSLIGENTGELFF TGTGCCAGCAGTTTAATAGGGGAGAACACCGGGGAGCTGTTTTTT
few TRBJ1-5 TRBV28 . CASSRDENNQPQHF TGTGCCAGCAGCCGGGATGAAAACAATCAGCCCCAGCATTTT
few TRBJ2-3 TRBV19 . CASSIDRYPPDTQYF TGTGCCAGTAGTATAGATCGCTACCCCCCAGATACGCAGTATTTT
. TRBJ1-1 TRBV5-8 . CASSLIGGDEAFF TGTGCCAGCAGCCTTATTGGGGGAGATGAAGCTTTCTTT
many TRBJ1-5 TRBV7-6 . CASSSGGEPQHF TGTGCCAGCAGCTCCGGTGGGGAGCCCCAGCATTTT
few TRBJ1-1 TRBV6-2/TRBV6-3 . CASSYSVAATEAFF TGTGCCAGCAGTTACTCGGTAGCCGCCACTGAAGCTTTCTTT
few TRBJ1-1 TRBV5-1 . CASSSTGFLAFF TGCGCCAGCAGCTCAACAGGGTTTTTAGCTTTCTTT
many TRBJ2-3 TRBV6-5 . CASSYSRQPSTDTQYF TGTGCCAGCAGTTACTCGAGACAGCCTAGCACAGATACGCAGTATTTT
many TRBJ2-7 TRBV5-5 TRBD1 CASRPHPNTGGDEQYF TGTGCCAGCAGGCCCCACCCGAACACAGGGGGCGACGAGCAGTACTTC
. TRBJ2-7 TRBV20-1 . CSARAGLTYEQYF TGCAGTGCTAGAGCAGGACTTACCTACGAGCAGTACTTC
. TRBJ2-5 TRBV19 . CASSIVFSQETQYF TGTGCCAGTAGTATAGTTTTCTCCCAAGAGACCCAGTACTTC
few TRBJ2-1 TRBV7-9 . CASSHTGEGNEQFF TGTGCCAGCAGCCATACAGGGGAGGGCAATGAGCAGTTCTTC
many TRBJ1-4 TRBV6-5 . CASSYSSPGDGEKLFF TGTGCCAGCAGTTACTCGTCGCCAGGTGATGGGGAAAAACTGTTTTTT
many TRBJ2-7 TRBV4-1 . CASSQVRAYEQYF TGCGCCAGCAGCCAAGTAAGGGCCTACGAGCAGTACTTC
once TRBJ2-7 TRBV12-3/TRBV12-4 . CASSPPVGAGNEQHF .
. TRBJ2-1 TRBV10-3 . CAIRSSFYNEQFF TGTGCCATCAGGAGCAGCTTCTACAATGAGCAGTTCTTC
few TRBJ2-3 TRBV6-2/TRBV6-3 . CASSSDRWADTQYF TGTGCCAGCAGTTCCGACAGGTGGGCAGATACGCAGTATTTT
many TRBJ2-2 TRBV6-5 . CASSYGVNTGELFF TGTGCCAGCAGTTATGGGGTGAACACCGGGGAGCTGTTTTTT
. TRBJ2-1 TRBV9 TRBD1 CASSPPQGSEQFF TGTGCCAGCAGCCCACCACAGGGGTCTGAGCAGTTCTTC
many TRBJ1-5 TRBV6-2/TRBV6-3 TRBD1 CASSYDRGPVPDNQPQHF TGTGCCAGCAGTTACGACAGGGGTCCAGTTCCCGACAATCAGCCCCAGCATTTT
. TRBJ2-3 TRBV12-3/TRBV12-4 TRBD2 CASSSPPEGVGRFSDTRYF TGTGCCAGCAGTTCGCCACCCGAGGGTGTCGGGAGGTTCTCAGATACGCGGTATTTT
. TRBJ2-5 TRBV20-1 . CSASHREETQYF TGCAGTGCTAGTCATAGGGAAGAGACCCAGTACTTC
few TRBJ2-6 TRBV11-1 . CASGLLLVSGANVLTF TGTGCCAGCGGCCTACTCTTGGTTTCTGGGGCCAACGTCCTGACTTTC
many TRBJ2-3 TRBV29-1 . CSVEDMVTYSTDTQYF TGCAGCGTTGAAGACATGGTCACCTATAGCACAGATACGCAGTATTTT
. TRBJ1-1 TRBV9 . CASSVGGGGTGAFF TGTGCCAGCAGCGTAGGGGGCGGAGGCACTGGAGCTTTCTTT